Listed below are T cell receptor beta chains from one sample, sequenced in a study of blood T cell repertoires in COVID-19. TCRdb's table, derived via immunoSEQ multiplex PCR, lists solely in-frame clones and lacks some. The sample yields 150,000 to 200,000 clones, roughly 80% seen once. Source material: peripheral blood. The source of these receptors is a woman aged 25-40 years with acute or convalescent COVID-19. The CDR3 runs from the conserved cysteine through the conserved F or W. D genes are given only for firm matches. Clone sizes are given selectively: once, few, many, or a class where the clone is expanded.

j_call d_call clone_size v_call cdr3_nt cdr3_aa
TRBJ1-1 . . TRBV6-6 TGTGCCAGCAGTTATAGTCAGGGGAACACTGAAGCTTTCTTT CASSYSQGNTEAFF
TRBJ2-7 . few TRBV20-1 TGCAGAGCTAGTAACGGGGATCCCACTATCTACGAGCAGTACTTC CRASNGDPTIYEQYF
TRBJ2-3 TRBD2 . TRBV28 TGTGCCAGCAGTGTCCAGCGGGGAAACACAGATACGCAGTATTTT CASSVQRGNTDTQYF
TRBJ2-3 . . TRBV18 TGTGCCAGCTCGCCCATGAGAGGGGGAACAGATACGCAGTATTTT CASSPMRGGTDTQYF
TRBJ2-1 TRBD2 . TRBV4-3 TGCGCCAGCAGCCAAACTCCCCAAGCGGGAAGCAATGAGCAGTTCTTC CASSQTPQAGSNEQFF
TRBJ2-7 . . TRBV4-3 TGCGCCAGCAGCCAAGACTGGGCAGGGGACTCCTACGAGCAGTACTTC CASSQDWAGDSYEQYF
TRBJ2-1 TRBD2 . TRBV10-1 TGCGCCAGCAGTGAGTGGGCGGGAGGAAATGGTGAGCAGTTCTTC CASSEWAGGNGEQFF
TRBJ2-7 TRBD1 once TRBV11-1 TGTGCCAGCAGCCCTCCCGACAGGGAGTACTACGAGCAGTACTTC CASSPPDREYYEQYF
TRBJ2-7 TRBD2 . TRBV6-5 TGTGCCAGCAGGCTAGCGGGAGGCCGCTCCGAGCAGTACTTC CASRLAGGRSEQYF
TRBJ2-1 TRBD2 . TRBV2 TGTGCCACTGGGACTAGCGGGGGGGCTGTAGACAATGAGCAGTTCTTC CATGTSGGAVDNEQFF
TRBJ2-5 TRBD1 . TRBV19 TGTGCCAGTAGTTCCGAACAGGGGGCCGGGACCCAGTACTTC CASSSEQGAGTQYF
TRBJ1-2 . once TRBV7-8 TGTGCCAGCTCAGCGAATAGGAACTATGGCTACACCTTC CASSANRNYGYTF
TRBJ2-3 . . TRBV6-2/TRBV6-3 TGTGCCAGCAGTTACTCGGAGGTGGTAGAAGATACGCAGTATTTT CASSYSEVVEDTQYF
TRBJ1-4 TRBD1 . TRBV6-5 TGTGCCAGCAGTCCCCGGACAGGAAATAATGAAAAACTGTTTTTT CASSPRTGNNEKLFF
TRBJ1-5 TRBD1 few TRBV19 TGTGCCAGTAGTGCGGGACAGGGGTATCGCAATCAGCCCCAGCATTTT CASSAGQGYRNQPQHF
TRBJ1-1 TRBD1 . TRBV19 TGTGCCAGTCTTACCCGGGACAGCTCTCCAGCTTTCTTT CASLTRDSSPAFF
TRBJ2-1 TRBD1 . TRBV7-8 TGTGCCAGCAGCTTGTCCCCCAGGGGGACGTTCGGTGAGCAGTTCTTC CASSLSPRGTFGEQFF
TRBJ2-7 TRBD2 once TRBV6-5 TGTGCCAGCAGTTACAAGACGGGAGGGCGCCACGAGCAGTACTTC CASSYKTGGRHEQYF
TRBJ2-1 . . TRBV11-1 TGTGCCAGCAGCTTAGTAAGGACAGCCCGAAACAATGAGCAGTTCTTC CASSLVRTARNNEQFF
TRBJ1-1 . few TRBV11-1 TGTGCCAGCAGCTTCCATTCAAGAGGTAGCACTGAAGCTTTCTTT CASSFHSRGSTEAFF
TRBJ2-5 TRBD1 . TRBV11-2 TGTGCCAGCAGCCGCCAAGTTCCCGGGACAGGGTACCAAGAGACCCAGTACTTC CASSRQVPGTGYQETQYF
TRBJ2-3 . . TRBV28 TGTGCCAGCAGGCAGGGCCCAGATACGCAGTATTTT CASRQGPDTQYF
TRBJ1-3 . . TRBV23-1 TGCGCAGGCACGGTATGGGGCTGGCCTGGAAACACCATATATTTT CAGTVWGWPGNTIYF
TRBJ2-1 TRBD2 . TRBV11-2 TGTGCCAGCAGCTTAGCGGCTACTAGCGGGGGCCGCAATGAGCAGTTCTTC CASSLAATSGGRNEQFF
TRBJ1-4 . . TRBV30 TGTGCCTGGAGCAGGGAGGATAATGAAAAACTGTTTTTT CAWSREDNEKLFF
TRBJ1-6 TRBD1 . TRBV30 TGTGCCTGGACTCGTGAGGGACAGGGGAATTCACCCCTCCACTTT CAWTREGQGNSPLHF
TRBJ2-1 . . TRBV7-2 TGTGCCAGCAGCTCAGACTGGAATGAGCAGTTCTTC CASSSDWNEQFF
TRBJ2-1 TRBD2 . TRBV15 TGTGCCACCAGGGACCGGGGGGTCTCCTACAATGAGCAGTTCTTC CATRDRGVSYNEQFF
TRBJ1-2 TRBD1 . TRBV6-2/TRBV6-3 TGTGCCAGCAGTTACAGGGGGCGCGGGCGGGACTATGGCTACACCTTC CASSYRGRGRDYGYTF
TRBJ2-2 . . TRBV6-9 TGTGCCAGCAGTTCACTAGGGACGGGGCAGGGGACCCCGAACACCGGGGAGCTGTTTTTT CASSSLGTGQGTPNTGELFF
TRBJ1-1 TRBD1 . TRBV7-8 TGTGCCAGCAGCTTGAGGGTACAGGGGCTTGGGGGTGAAGCTTTCTTT CASSLRVQGLGGEAFF
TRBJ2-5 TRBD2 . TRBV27 TGTGCCAGCAGCCTTGGGGCTAGCGGACATTTTCAGTACTTC CASSLGASGHFQYF
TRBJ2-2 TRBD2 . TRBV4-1 TGCGCCAGCAGCCAAGAATGGACTAGCGGGAACACCGGGGAGCTGTTTTTT CASSQEWTSGNTGELFF
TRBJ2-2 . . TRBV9 TGTGCCAGCAGCGTTACGAACACCGGGGAGCTGTTTTTT CASSVTNTGELFF
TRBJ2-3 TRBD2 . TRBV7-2 TGTGCCAGCAGCTTAGGGGGGGGGAGTGCGCAGTATTTT CASSLGGGSAQYF
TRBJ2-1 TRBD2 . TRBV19 TGTGCCAGTAGTATGGGACTAGCCCGTGGGGAGCAGTTCTTC CASSMGLARGEQFF
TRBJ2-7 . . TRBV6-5 TGTGCCAGCAGTTACTCGACAGCTCCCTACGAGCAGTACTTC CASSYSTAPYEQYF
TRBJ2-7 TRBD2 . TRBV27 TGTGCCAGTAAACCTAGCGGGAGCTCTTCCTACGAGCAGTACTTC CASKPSGSSSYEQYF
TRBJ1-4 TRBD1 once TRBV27 TGTGCCAGCAGTTTGGGACAGGGGGCGTCTGAAAAACTGTTTTTT CASSLGQGASEKLFF
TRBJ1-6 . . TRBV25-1 TGTGCCAGCAGAGACGCAGGGGATCCTTCACCCCTCCACTTT CASRDAGDPSPLHF
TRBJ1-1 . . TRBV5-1 TGCGCCAGCAGGTTTGCCACCGGGACACGGAACACTGAAGCTTTCTTT CASRFATGTRNTEAFF
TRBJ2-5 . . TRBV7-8 TGTGCCAGCAGCTTAGGGGCACGGTACCAAGAGACCCAGTACTTC CASSLGARYQETQYF
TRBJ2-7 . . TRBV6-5 TGTGCCAGTCGGGGGTTGGGCGGGTCCTACGAGCAGTACTTC CASRGLGGSYEQYF
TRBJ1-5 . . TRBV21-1 TGTGCCAGCAGCCGAGGGTATGGACAGCCCCAGCATTTT CASSRGYGQPQHF
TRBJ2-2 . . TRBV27 TGTGCCAGCAGAAAACCTACAGGGATGGCCGGGGAGCTGTTTTTT CASRKPTGMAGELFF
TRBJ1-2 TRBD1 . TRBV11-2 TGTGCCAGCAGCTTATCGGGACAGGGGGCGCATTATGGCTACACCTTC CASSLSGQGAHYGYTF
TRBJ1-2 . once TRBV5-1 TGCGCCAGCACCCCAAGAACCGACAGCTATGGCTACACCTTC CASTPRTDSYGYTF
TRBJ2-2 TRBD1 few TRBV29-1 TGCAGTGCCGGGACAGCGAACACCGGGGAGCTGTTTTTT CSAGTANTGELFF
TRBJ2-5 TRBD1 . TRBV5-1 TGCGCCAGCAGCTTGGCGACAGGGCCCCAAGAGACCCAGTACTTC CASSLATGPQETQYF
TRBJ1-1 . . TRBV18 TGTGCCAGCCAACCAATGCGAACAGAGAACACTGAAGCTTTCTTT CASQPMRTENTEAFF
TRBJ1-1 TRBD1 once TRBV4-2 TGTGCCAGCAGCCAATTATACAGGGGAACTGAAGCTTTCTTT CASSQLYRGTEAFF
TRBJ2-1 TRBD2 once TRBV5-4 TGTGCCATCCTACTAGCGGGAGGGCCTAATGAGCAGTTCTTC CAILLAGGPNEQFF
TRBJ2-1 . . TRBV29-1 TGCAGCGTTGCGCCTATAGCGTCCCTCACCTACAATGAGCAGTTCTTC CSVAPIASLTYNEQFF